Below, 30 T cell receptor beta chains from the same sample are listed, as sequenced in a study of blood T cell repertoires in COVID-19. Clones were read by immunoSEQ multiplex PCR, and TCRdb kept only the in-frame ones, dropping some. Found here are 100,000 or so clones, approximately 82% of them singletons; the top ten hold over 3.5%. The sample taken for sequencing was peripheral blood. The receptor set was obtained from a man aged 60 to 69 with acute or convalescent COVID-19.

The chain couples TRBV19 to TRBJ2-6, with D unresolved. Trimming pared 1 base from V and 0 bases from J, leaving 7 bases between. From germline, CDR1 is LNHDA and CDR2 SQIVND (reference sequence). The CDR3 spans 16 residues. This CDR3 reads CASSIGQSSGANVLTF. The CDR3 DNA reads as TGTGCCAGTAGTATAGGACAAAGCTCTGGGGCCAACGTCCTGACTTTC.

The CDR3 DNA sequence: TGTGCCAGCAGCTCGGGACACAGGAACACTGAAGCTTTCTTT. Protein sequence: CASSSGHRNTEAFF. The V and J genes are TRBV6-6 and TRBJ1-1; possible D gene TRBD1, 6 bases. Trimming removed 6 bases from V and 1 base from J, with 12 bases in between. There are 14 residues in the CDR3. Per the germline V gene, CDR1 is MNHNY and CDR2 is SVGAGI (reference sequence).

The genes are TRBV4-1 and TRBJ2-5; D gene uncertain. The CDR3 runs to 17 residues. Germline V gene data show CDR1 as MGHRA and CDR2 as YSYEKL. The ends were cut back, 0 bases at V and 2 bases at J, with 16 bases in the middle. CDR3 sequence reads: CASSQDNPSGRQETQYF. The CDR3 nucleotides read TGCGCCAGCAGCCAAGATAATCCTAGTGGTAGGCAAGAGACCCAGTACTTC.

The rearrangement links TRBV3-1 (or the pseudogene TRBV3-2) to TRBJ2-7; TRBD2 is a possible D gene (6 bases). The CDR3 length is 16 residues. Germline CDR1 and CDR2: LGHDT and YNNKEL (reference sequence). V was cut by 2 bases and J by 8 bases, with 22 bases left in between. CDR3 DNA sequence: TGTGCCAGCAGCCAAAGCCTCCCTAGGAGGGTCTCCCAGCAGTACGTC. It yields the protein CASSQSLPRRVSQQYV.

The rearrangement joins TRBV19 to TRBJ2-1, with TRBD1 matching 7 bases. The germline CDR1 and CDR2 sequences are LNHDA and SQIVND (reference sequence). This CDR3 contains 14 residues. Unmatched junction bases numbered 5, after V lost 3 bases and J lost 6 bases. The CDR3 region has the DNA TGTGCCAGTAGTATGGGCAGGGGGTTCAATGAGCAGTTCTTC. This gives the protein CASSMGRGFNEQFF.

The table lists this clone with a few counts. This sequence joins TRBV9 and TRBJ2-5; 10 bases are shared with TRBD2. With 4 bases clipped from V and 2 bases from J, the junction kept 8 bases outside the gene matches. The germline gives CDR1 SGDLS, CDR2 YYNGEE. CDR3 length: 16 residues. Here the CDR3 DNA reads TGTGCCAGCAGCAAGCAGGGACTAGCGAATCAAGAGACCCAGTACTTC. Translation: CASSKQGLANQETQYF. The full variable domain, in which reference TRBV9 and TRBJ2-5 provide the parts outside the CDR3, is DSGVTQTPKHLITATGQRVTLRCSPRSGDLSVYWYQQSLDQGLQFLIQYYNGEERAKGNILERFSAQQFPDLHSELNLSSLELGDSALYFCASSKQGLANQETQYFGPGTRLLVL.

The genes are TRBV30 and TRBJ2-5; D ambiguous. V lost 2 bases and J lost 2, with 3 bases in between. The CDR3 length is 11 residues. Germline assignment: CDR1 GTSNPN and CDR2 SVGIG (reference sequence). CDR3 bases: TGTGCCTGGAGTTCGCAAGAGACCCAGTACTTC. Its translation is CAWSSQETQYF. The full variable domain, rest sourced from reference TRBV30 and TRBJ2-5, is SQTIHQWPATLVQPVGSPLSLECTVEGTSNPNLYWYRQAAGRGLQLLFYSVGIGQISSEVPQNLSASRPQDRQFILSSKKLLLSDSGFYLCAWSSQETQYFGPGTRLLVL.

V is TRBV3-1 (or the pseudogene TRBV3-2) and J is TRBJ1-2; 8 bases agree with TRBD1. The CDR3 has 13 residues. With 5 bases clipped from V and 3 bases from J, the junction kept 2 bases outside the gene matches. Per the germline V gene, CDR1 is LGHDT and CDR2 is YNNKEL (reference sequence). CDR3 residues: CASSGDRHYGYTF. CDR3 nucleotide sequence: TGTGCCAGCAGCGGGGACAGGCACTATGGCTACACCTTC.

CDR3: CASSLSQGLGEQYV. The CDR3 coding sequence is TGTGCCAGCAGTTTATCTCAGGGGCTTGGCGAGCAGTACGTC. The chain employs TRBV6-6 and TRBJ2-7, with D possibly matching TRBD1 (6 bases). CDR1 and CDR2 (germline): MNHNY, SVGAGI (reference sequence). The CDR3 length is 14 residues. With 4 bases removed from V and 6 bases from J, the gap between germline ends came to 16 bases.

The chain couples TRBV11-2 to TRBJ1-1; perhaps TRBD1 as D (5 bases). CDR1 is SGHAT, CDR2 FQNNGV, per germline. V was shortened by 2 bases and J by 0 bases, with 10 bases between the two germline ends. This CDR3 comprises 15 residues. CDR3 region: CASSLTEGLNTEAFF. The CDR3 DNA follows: TGTGCCAGCAGCTTAACGGAGGGACTGAACACTGAAGCTTTCTTT.

This chain joins TRBV14 and TRBJ2-4; TRBD2 is a possible D gene (5 bases). Between the trimmed V and J ends, which lost 1 base and 6 bases, there was a span of 10 bases. CDR3 length: 14 residues. Germline V gene sequence: CDR1 SGHDN, CDR2 FVKESK. The CDR3 is CASSQGRSVNIQYF. In nucleotides, the CDR3 is TGTGCCAGCAGCCAAGGGAGGAGTGTAAACATTCAGTACTTC.

This clone was seen just once. The genes are TRBV9 and TRBJ2-5; TRBD1 might be the D (6 bases). The CDR3 runs 15 residues. The germline V and J ends were trimmed by 3 bases and 5 bases, with 17 bases remaining between them. Per germline, CDR1 SGDLS and CDR2 YYNGEE. CDR3 residues: CASSAGTSRRETQYF. CDR3 bases: TGTGCCAGCAGCGCGGGGACATCCCGGAGGGAGACCCAGTACTTC.

The rearrangement joins TRBV7-8 to TRBJ1-3, with 7 nucleotides matching TRBD1. The CDR3 covers 15 residues. Trimming cost V 5 bases and J 0 bases; bases outside gene matches: 4. Germline V gene data show CDR1 as SGHVS and CDR2 as FQNEAQ. CDR3 DNA sequence: TGTGCCAGCAGCCCCGACAGGGCCTCTGGAAACACCATATATTTT. Translation gives CASSPDRASGNTIYF.

The chain has TRBV28 and TRBJ1-1; D gene uncertain. V shed 9 bases and J shed 2 bases, with 13 bases lying between them. CDR3 length: 13 residues. The germline V gene has CDR1 MDHEN and CDR2 SYDVKM. The CDR3 region has the DNA TGTGCCAGTGCGGCCTTAAAAAACACTGAAGCTTTCTTT. Protein sequence: CASAALKNTEAFF.

This chain joins TRBV4-1 and TRBJ1-1, with 7 nucleotides matching TRBD1. After removal of 0 bases from V and 0 bases from J, the junction contained 4 bases not matched to a gene. The CDR3 length is 16 residues. CDR1 and CDR2 from the germline V gene are MGHRA and YSYEKL. CDR3 bases: TGCGCCAGCAGCCAAGAGACAGGGAAAATGAACACTGAAGCTTTCTTT. It encodes CASSQETGKMNTEAFF.

The chain links TRBV2 to TRBJ2-3, with 9 positions matching TRBD1. The CDR3 spans 16 residues. Germline assignment: CDR1 SNHLY and CDR2 FYNNEI. After removal of 10 bases from V and 1 base from J, the junction contained 12 bases not matched to a gene. The CDR3 region is CAITGTGFSGTDTQYF. As DNA, the CDR3 is TGTGCCATTACAGGGACAGGGTTTTCCGGCACAGATACGCAGTATTTT.

The rearrangement joins TRBV30 to TRBJ1-3; D not resolved. The CDR3 is 13 residues long. V shed 5 bases and J shed 0 bases, with 8 bases lying between them. Per germline, CDR1 GTSNPN and CDR2 SVGIG (reference sequence). The CDR3 DNA reads TGTGCCTGGGGGTCAGTCTCTGGAAACACCATATATTTT. Protein: CAWGSVSGNTIYF.

V and J are TRBV12-3 or TRBV12-4 and TRBJ1-1, with 7 bases lining up with TRBD1. The CDR3 spans 13 residues. V lost 8 bases, J lost 3 bases, and 6 bases stayed unmatched. This CDR3 is CASGTGVHTEAFF. CDR3 sequence (DNA): TGTGCCAGCGGAACAGGGGTGCACACTGAAGCTTTCTTT.

The V and J genes are TRBV7-8 and TRBJ2-1; TRBD2 matches at 12 bases. The CDR3 sequence is 16 residues long. Germline-derived CDR1 and CDR2 are SGHVS and FQNEAQ. Losses at the gene ends were 1 base for V and 7 bases for J; bases not matched to a gene: 5. The CDR3 spells CASSLVLAGGNNEQFF. Here the CDR3 DNA reads TGTGCCAGCAGCTTAGTTCTAGCGGGAGGGAATAATGAGCAGTTCTTC.

This clone was seen more than once but under ten times. V is TRBV30 and J is TRBJ2-1, with 10 bases lining up with TRBD2. The CDR3 covers 13 residues. CDR1 is GTSNPN and CDR2 is SVGIG in the germline V gene (reference sequence). CDR3 amino acids: CAEQRGGYNEQFF. CDR3 bases: TGTGCTGAACAGCGGGGGGGTTACAATGAGCAGTTCTTC.

CDR3 sequence (DNA): TGCGCCAGCAGCCAAGATGCACAGGGGGGACCTTATGGCTACACCTTC. Its protein is CASSQDAQGGPYGYTF. The rearrangement uses TRBV4-3 and TRBJ1-2, with TRBD1 matching 8 bases. The CDR3 extends over 16 amino acids. With 0 bases clipped from V and 5 bases from J, the junction kept 8 bases outside the gene matches. Germline CDR1 reads LGHNA; CDR2 reads YSLEER.

V is TRBV18 and J is TRBJ2-1; TRBD1 matches at 11 bases. Losses at the gene ends were 3 bases for V and 7 bases for J; bases not matched to a gene: 11. CDR1 and CDR2 (germline): KGHSH, LQKENI. This CDR3 spans 17 amino acids. The CDR3: CASSPRTGGGLYNEQFF. The CDR3 DNA follows: TGTGCCAGCTCACCCAGGACAGGGGGCGGTCTGTATAATGAGCAGTTCTTC.

This clone was detected only once. The chain couples TRBV6-5 to TRBJ1-6; 9 bases agree with TRBD1. The CDR3 length is 15 residues. The trim removed 5 bases at V and 5 bases at J, leaving 4 bases unmatched. Germline CDR1 reads MNHEY; CDR2 reads SVGAGI. CDR3 sequence: CASSLQGADNSPLHF. In nucleotides, the CDR3 is TGTGCCAGCAGTCTACAGGGGGCGGATAATTCACCCCTCCACTTT.

The V gene is TRBV6-6, the J gene TRBJ1-2; possibly TRBD1 for D (6 bases). The CDR3 is made up of 14 amino acids. Germline assignment: CDR1 MNHNY and CDR2 SVGAGI (reference sequence). The V end was cut by 0 bases, the J end by 7 bases, with 12 bases between. The CDR3 DNA sequence: TGTGCCAGCAGTTACTCCCAGGGGTCCTCTGGCTACACCTTC. Translation: CASSYSQGSSGYTF.

The J gene is TRBJ2-7, the V gene TRBV11-2, with D possibly matching TRBD1 (5 bases). CDR1 and CDR2 (germline): SGHAT, FQNNGV. The CDR3 contains 17 residues. V lost 5 bases and J lost 5, with 25 bases in between. The CDR3 reads CASSPRWTSAIFDEQYF. The DNA for the CDR3 is TGTGCCAGCAGCCCCCGTTGGACATCTGCCATTTTCGACGAGCAGTACTTC.

The rearrangement uses TRBV5-6 and TRBJ1-5; D perhaps matches TRBD1 (5 bases). Germline loops: CDR1 SGHDT, CDR2 YYEEEE. Trimming cost V 4 bases and J 0 bases, with 14 bases left between them. The CDR3 loop spans 16 amino acids. CDR3 sequence reads: CASSKTGFLSNQPQHF. Written as DNA, the CDR3 is TGTGCCAGCAGCAAAACAGGATTTCTTAGCAATCAGCCCCAGCATTTT.

The gene calls are TRBV18 and TRBJ1-2; 8 bases line up with TRBD1. V gave up 5 bases and J gave up 8 bases; unmatched junction bases: 10. The CDR3 runs to 14 residues. In germline, CDR1 is KGHSH, CDR2 LQKENI. The CDR3 reads CASSAPRGQVGYTF. CDR3 coding DNA: TGTGCCAGCTCAGCCCCCAGGGGGCAAGTCGGCTACACCTTC.

The CDR3 region has the DNA TGTGCCAGCAGTGCGACTAGCGGGATCACCGGGGAGCTGTTTTTT. Translating it yields CASSATSGITGELFF. V usage is TRBV2 and J usage is TRBJ2-2, with TRBD2 identical over 11 bases. Per the germline V gene, CDR1 is SNHLY and CDR2 is FYNNEI. The CDR3 is 15 amino acids. The ends lost 4 bases at V and 4 bases at J; junction bases unmatched: 2.

The V call is TRBV4-3, the J call TRBJ1-1; D is uncertain. The V end was cut by 0 bases, the J end by 8 bases, with 10 bases between. CDR3 size: 13 residues. CDR1 and CDR2 (germline): LGHNA, YSLEER. In DNA form, the CDR3 reads TGCGCCAGCAGCCAAGACGGGAGAGGGGAAGCTTTCTTT. Translated, it gives CASSQDGRGEAFF.

The chain joins TRBV5-6 to TRBJ1-6; 9 positions agree with TRBD1. Per the germline V gene, CDR1 is SGHDT and CDR2 is YYEEEE. CDR3 length: 16 amino acids. V shed 3 bases and J 7 bases; nucleotides not matched to a gene: 8. CDR3: CASSWTGAAGNSPLHF. The CDR3 region has the DNA TGTGCCAGCAGCTGGACAGGGGCGGCCGGGAATTCACCCCTCCACTTT.